Listed here are 16 T cell receptor beta chains from one sample, sequenced in a study of T cells in Graves' hyperthyroidism and ophthalmopathy. Authors of the study amplified TCR beta CDR3 regions from RNA transcripts. With the HTBI primer set, the TCR CDR3 went through a first round of RT-PCR. TCRdb re-derived calls from the multiplex PCR reads in MiXCR, one entry per CDR3 protein. The profile shows 380,000 or so distinct CDR3 sequences, approximately 13% of them singletons. Sequencing was done on a sample of blood. The receptor source for this set is a man between 25 and 39 years old with Graves' hyperthyroidism that later progressed to Graves' ophthalmopathy.

This rearrangement joins TRBV30 to TRBJ1-4; D might be TRBD1 (5 bases). The V and J ends lost 4 bases and 2 bases respectively, with 14 bases between them. Germline V CDR1 and CDR2: GTSNPN, SVGIG (reference sequence). The CDR3 contains 15 residues. As DNA, the CDR3 is TGTGCCTGGATTGCGAGACAGTTTACTAATGAAAAACTGTTTTTT. Translation gives CAWIARQFTNEKLFF.

Concerning this clonotype: This clone may be a read error of a much larger clone one base away. This chain connects TRBV19 to TRBJ1-1, with D perhaps TRBD1 (5 bases). Germline CDR1 is LNHDA and CDR2 is SQIVND (reference sequence). This CDR3 spans 13 amino acids. V dropped 4 bases and J dropped 1 base, with 7 bases sitting between them. In DNA, the CDR3 is TGTGCCAGTAGTACCAGGGAGAACACTGAAGCTTTCTTT. Translating gives CASSTRENTEAFF.

This clonotype turned up a few times. Because the CDR3's place on the DNA is in doubt, the DNA is left out and the CDR3 is given as listed by TCRdb. V usage is TRBV6-4 and J usage is TRBJ2-7. Germline loops: CDR1 MRHNA, CDR2 SNTAGT. Both ends counted, the CDR3 spans 15 residues. This CDR3 is CASSFFGQDSYEQYF.

This clonotype has a handful of counts. An end of the junction differs from the germline gene, which may be a read error. The V call is TRBV7-9, the J call TRBJ2-7; unclear D gene. The CDR3 consists of 12 residues. Germline CDR1 and CDR2: SEHNR and FQNEAQ (reference sequence). The chain's CDR3 is CASTTVTHEQYF. The CDR3, as DNA: TGTGCCAGTACAACAGTAACCCACGAGCAATACTTC.

The V gene is TRBV18, the J gene TRBJ1-2; possible D gene TRBD1, 5 bases. Trimming took 3 bases from V and 4 from J, leaving 21 bases between them. The CDR3 is 17 residues long. CDR1 is KGHSH and CDR2 is LQKENI in the germline V gene. The CDR3: CASSPGSTLAGTYGYTF. The CDR3 bases are TGTGCCAGCTCACCGGGGTCCACCCTTGCCGGGACCTATGGCTACACCTTC. The whole variable domain, filled in from reference TRBV18 and TRBJ1-2, reads NAGVMQNPRHLVRRRGQEARLRCSPMKGHSHVYWYRQLPEEGLKFMVYLQKENIIDESGMPKERFSAEFPKEGPSILRIQQVVRGDSAAYFCASSPGSTLAGTYGYTFGSGTRLTVV.

Of note for this clonotype: With a much larger clone just one base away, this may be a read error. This chain connects TRBV27 to TRBJ2-5, with 10 bases that match TRBD2. The CDR3 has 14 amino acids. CDR1 is MNHEY and CDR2 is SMNVEV in the germline V gene (reference sequence). After removal of 6 bases from V and 3 bases from J, the junction contained 4 bases not matched to a gene. CDR3 residues: CASRSSGGEETQYF. The CDR3 DNA reads as TGTGCCAGCAGGTCTAGCGGGGGTGAAGAGACCCAGTACTTC.

The chain employs TRBV7-2 and TRBJ2-1; D possibly corresponds to TRBD1 (6 bases). Germline assignment: CDR1 SGHTA and CDR2 FQGNSA. This CDR3 is built from 15 residues. V gave up 1 base and J gave up 9 bases, with 16 bases separating them. The CDR3 DNA reads as TGTGCCAGCAGCTTAGAATCGGGGTGGGGGCTTGAGCAGTTCTTC. As protein: CASSLESGWGLEQFF. Drawing the rest from reference TRBV7-2 and TRBJ2-1, the complete variable domain is GAGVSQSPSNKVTEKGKDVELRCDPISGHTALYWYRQSLGQGLEFLIYFQGNSAPDKSGLPSDRFSAERTGGSVSTLTIQRTQQEDSAVYLCASSLESGWGLEQFFGPGTRLTVL.

This clonotype was seen at least ten times. The rearrangement joins TRBV3-1 to TRBJ2-1; TRBD2 aligns across 12 bases. CDR1 LGHDT and CDR2 YNNKEL come from the germline V gene (reference sequence). J was trimmed by 2 bases and V by 4 bases; bases with no gene match: 6. The CDR3 is made up of 17 amino acids. The CDR3 reads CASSLRGLAGPYNEQFF. In nucleotides, the CDR3 is TGTGCCAGCAGCCTCCGTGGACTAGCGGGGCCCTACAATGAGCAGTTCTTC.

This chain connects TRBV4-2 to TRBJ1-4; D ambiguous. The germline CDR1 and CDR2 sequences are LGHNA and YNFKEQ. Deletions cut 0 bases from V and 4 bases from J, with 9 bases between. This CDR3 region has 15 residues. Here the CDR3 reads CASSQDRGYNEKLFF. In DNA form, the CDR3 reads TGTGCCAGCAGCCAAGATCGAGGGTATAATGAAAAACTGTTTTTT.

This clonotype was observed a handful of times. This chain connects TRBV6-1 to TRBJ2-3; TRBD2 matches at 7 bases. The J segment lost 4 bases and the V segment lost 6 bases, leaving 10 bases of the junction unmatched. The CDR3 is 15 amino acids. Germline lookup yields CDR1 MNHNS and CDR2 SASEGT. DNA of the CDR3: TGTGCCAGCAGGGGTTTTGGGGGGGGGGCAGATACGCAGTATTTT. Translation gives CASRGFGGGADTQYF.

This clonotype has at least ten counts. V and J are TRBV7-9 and TRBJ2-5; 10 bases agree with TRBD1. Germline CDR1 SEHNR, CDR2 FQNEAQ (reference sequence). The CDR3 has 14 residues. J was trimmed by 5 bases and V by 4 bases; bases with no gene match: 4. CDR3 DNA sequence: TGTGCCAGCAGCTCGGGACAGGGGTGGGAGACCCAGTACTTC. Amino acid sequence: CASSSGQGWETQYF.

The sample holds a few counts of this clonotype. This sequence joins TRBV30 and TRBJ1-1; TRBD1 is a possible D gene (5 bases). V gave up 2 bases and J gave up 4 bases, with 17 bases separating them. Germline V gives CDR1 GTSNPN, CDR2 SVGIG (reference sequence). The CDR3 is 15 amino acids. For the CDR3, the DNA is TGTGCCTGGAGTTCACTCGGGGGGATGAGCACTGAAGCTTTCTTT. Translated, it gives CAWSSLGGMSTEAFF.

Regarding this clonotype: Lacking the conserved final phenylalanine or tryptophan, this CDR3 likely reflects a read error. This chain connects TRBV9 to TRBJ1-6; 7 bases line up with TRBD1. The CDR3 runs to 15 residues. Germline assignment: CDR1 SGDLS and CDR2 YYNGEE. The V segment lost 3 bases and the J segment 6 bases; nucleotides outside the gene matches: 6. In DNA form, the CDR3 reads TGTGCCAGCAGCGGTAGGACAGGACCTAATTCACCCCTCCACTGT. This translates into CASSGRTGPNSPLHC.

As to this clonotype: With a much larger clone just one base away, this may be a read error. The J gene is TRBJ2-2, the V gene TRBV2, with TRBD2 as a possible D gene (6 bases). This CDR3 is built from 14 residues. CDR1 is SNHLY, CDR2 FYNNEI, per germline. CDR3 bases: TGTGCCAGCAGTGACGGGGCGAACACCGGGGGGCTGTTTTTT. It specifies CASSDGANTGGLFF.

In its sample, this clonotype was seen a few times. The V gene is TRBV20-1, the J gene TRBJ1-2; 8 nucleotides match TRBD1. Germline-derived CDR1 and CDR2 are DFQATT and SNEGSKA (reference sequence). The CDR3 consists of 12 residues. V was clipped by 6 bases and J by 6 bases; unmatched bases: 6. The CDR3: CSAIQGVNGYTF. In DNA, the CDR3 is TGCAGTGCAATACAGGGGGTCAATGGCTACACCTTC.

The sample holds many counts of this clonotype. V usage is TRBV20-1 and J usage is TRBJ1-5; D might be TRBD1 (5 bases). V was pared by 6 bases and J by 0 bases, with 12 bases between. The CDR3 consists of 14 residues. Germline values: CDR1 DFQATT, CDR2 SNEGSKA (reference sequence). Here the CDR3 reads CSASRDVSNQPQHF. CDR3 bases: TGCAGTGCAAGCCGGGACGTTAGCAATCAGCCCCAGCATTTT.